This T cell receptor (beta chain) originates from a study of a mutant IDH1 vaccine in newly diagnosed glioma. Study information: First vaccine doses came 4-6 weeks after radiotherapy alone, or with temozolomide cycles. Before enrollment, the patients had been treated with radiotherapy alone, temozolomide alone, or both together. Most of them had received both.

V was shortened by 4 bases and J by 9 bases, with 9 bases between the two germline ends. The CDR3 contains 10 residues. The germline V gene encodes CDR1 GTSNPN and CDR2 SVGIG (reference sequence). The protocol was immunoSEQ multiplex PCR, while the TCRdb copy is restricted to in-frame clones and leaves out a portion. The table lists around 56,000 clones, 80% to 85% of them singletons. Described time point: week 23, last vaccination. In the vaccine, a single dose held 300 ug of the mutant IDH1 20-mer peptide, along with topical imiquimod. Broader study findings: Whatever changes occurred in top peripheral T cell clonotypes seemed unrelated to pseudoprogression.

As regards this clone: Its target is not known.

This sample comprised PBMCs, obtained from a glioma patient whose treatment included an IDH1 peptide vaccine. This chain joins TRBV30 and TRBJ1-1, with D hard to call. The TCR was taken from a woman aged 35 to 49 with glioma. Some clones in this sample may be carry-over from other donors' samples. The CDR3 nucleotides are TGTGCCTGGATTAGGACCAAAGCTTTCTTT. Residues: CAWIRTKAFF.